The source of this T cell receptor (beta chain) is a study of CD8 T cells in ankylosing spondylitis. Overall study findings and caveats: From matched ankylosing spondylitis synovial fluid, disease-linked clones were reportedly recovered at significantly enriched levels.

The CDR3 is 15 amino acids. Per the germline V gene, CDR1 is DFQATT and CDR2 is SNEGSKA (reference sequence). V lost 1 base and J lost 6; bases outside the gene matches: 7. This clonotype was observed many times. Its cognate antigen is unknown. The authors made TCR beta libraries by quantitative 5'-RACE with molecular barcodes. MiXCR was run by TCRdb on the 5' RACE reads, yielding one entry per CDR3 protein. Among 150,000 to 200,000 distinct CDR3 sequences, 10% to 15% were seen once, and the ten largest hold 9.5% to 11%. The origin of this receptor is a female donor with ankylosing spondylitis or in good health (not recorded which). The chain carries TRBV20-1 and TRBJ2-1; 9 bases fit TRBD2. The source material was blood, either unsorted or a sorted T cell fraction (not recorded which). CDR3 residues: CSARAVLAGFNEQFF. Written as DNA, the CDR3 is TGCAGTGCTAGAGCAGTACTAGCGGGTTTCAATGAGCAGTTCTTC.